This T cell receptor beta chain was recorded in a study of T cell responses to AZD1222 COVID-19 vaccine. The study, taken as a whole, reports: Vaccine-associated CD4 TCRs ranged over spike, dominating at 160-218 and 743-854. Spike-specific TCR breadth and depth were elevated following two AZD1222 doses.

V was clipped by 6 bases and J by 8 bases, with 22 bases between them. The CDR3 is 15 amino acids. Looked up from germline, CDR1 is SGHVS and CDR2 is FQNEAQ. The protocol was immunoSEQ multiplex PCR, while the TCRdb copy is restricted to in-frame clones and leaves out a portion. The profile shows 250,000 to 300,000 clones, about 94% of them singletons. Notes on this clone: What it binds is not known.

This specimen consisted of peripheral blood, obtained 28 days after the second AZD1222 dose. V usage is TRBV7-8 and J usage is TRBJ1-2; tentative D call: TRBD1 (5 bases). This TCR derives from an adult who received the AZD1222 COVID-19 vaccine. The CDR3 reads CASSLTAGTGRGYTF. DNA of the CDR3: TGTGCCAGCAGTTTAACCGCCGGGACGGGAAGGGGCTACACCTTC.